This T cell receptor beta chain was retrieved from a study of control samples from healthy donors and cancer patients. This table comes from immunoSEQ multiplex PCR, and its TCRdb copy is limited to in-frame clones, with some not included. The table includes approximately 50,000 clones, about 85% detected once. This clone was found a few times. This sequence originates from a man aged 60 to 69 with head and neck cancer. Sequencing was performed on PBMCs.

The CDR3 sequence is CASSVTSGGASTDTQYF. Here the CDR3 DNA reads TGTGCCAGCAGCGTTACTAGCGGGGGGGCGTCCACAGATACGCAGTATTTT. The V call is TRBV9, the J call TRBJ2-3; 13 bases are a match to TRBD2. Germline-derived CDR1 and CDR2 are SGDLS and YYNGEE. V dropped 2 bases and J dropped 2; count of bases not matched to a gene: 5. CDR3 size: 17 residues.